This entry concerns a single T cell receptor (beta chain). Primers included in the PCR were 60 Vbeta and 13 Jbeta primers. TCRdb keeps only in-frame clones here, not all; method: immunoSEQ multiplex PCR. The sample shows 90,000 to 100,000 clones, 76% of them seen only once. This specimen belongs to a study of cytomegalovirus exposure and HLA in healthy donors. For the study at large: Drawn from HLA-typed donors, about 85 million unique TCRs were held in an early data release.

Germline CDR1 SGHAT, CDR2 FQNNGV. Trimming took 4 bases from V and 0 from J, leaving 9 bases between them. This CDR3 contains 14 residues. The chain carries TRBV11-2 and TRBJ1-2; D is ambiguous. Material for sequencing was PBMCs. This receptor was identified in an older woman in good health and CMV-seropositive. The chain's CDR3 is CASSYQVSNYGYTF. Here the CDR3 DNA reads TGTGCCAGCAGCTACCAGGTGTCTAACTATGGCTACACCTTC.